This T cell receptor (beta chain) stems from a study of CD8 T cells in Susac syndrome. CDR1 and CDR2 from the germline V gene are SQVTM and ANQGSEA. The CDR3 consists of 14 residues. J gave up 5 bases and V 3 bases, and 6 bases lay outside the gene matches. The authors reverse transcribed roughly 0.5 to 1 ug RNA with random hexamers. It was immunoSEQ multiplex PCR that amplified TCR beta CDR3 across 54 Vbeta and 13 Jbeta. MiXCR, applied by TCRdb to the immunoSEQ multiplex PCR reads, yields one record per CDR3 protein. The sample contains nearly 200,000 distinct CDR3 sequences, about 95% of which appear only once. The sequenced target, TCR beta, came from blood CD8+ and CD4+ T cells.

The chain uses TRBV29-1 and TRBJ2-3; 9 positions agree with TRBD1. The sample was CD4+ T cells from PBMCs. This clonotype was obtained from a human donor with multiple sclerosis. The CDR3 DNA sequence: TGCAGCGTTGAGGGGGGGACAGGGAGAGATACGCAGTATTTT. This sequence encodes CSVEGGTGRDTQYF.